The clone carrying this T cell receptor beta chain was seen once. This sample stems from a study of shared clonotypes between healthy human individuals. TCRdb's table, derived via immunoSEQ multiplex PCR, lists solely in-frame clones and lacks some. The sample lists about 1.5 million clones; 95% to 99% were seen once. Looked up from germline, CDR1 is MNHNY and CDR2 is SVGAGI (reference sequence). The trim removed 9 bases at V and 3 bases at J, leaving 6 bases unmatched. This CDR3 spans 16 amino acids. The chain is built from TRBV6-6 and TRBJ2-2, with 14 bases fitting TRBD2. This TCR was sampled from a man aged 25 to 40 in good health. The material sequenced was naive CD4+ T cells sorted from blood. The subset: CD45RA+ positively selected. In DNA form, the CDR3 reads TGTGCCAGTAGTGGACTAGCGGGAGGATACACCGGGGAGCTGTTTTTT. It codes for CASSGLAGGYTGELFF.